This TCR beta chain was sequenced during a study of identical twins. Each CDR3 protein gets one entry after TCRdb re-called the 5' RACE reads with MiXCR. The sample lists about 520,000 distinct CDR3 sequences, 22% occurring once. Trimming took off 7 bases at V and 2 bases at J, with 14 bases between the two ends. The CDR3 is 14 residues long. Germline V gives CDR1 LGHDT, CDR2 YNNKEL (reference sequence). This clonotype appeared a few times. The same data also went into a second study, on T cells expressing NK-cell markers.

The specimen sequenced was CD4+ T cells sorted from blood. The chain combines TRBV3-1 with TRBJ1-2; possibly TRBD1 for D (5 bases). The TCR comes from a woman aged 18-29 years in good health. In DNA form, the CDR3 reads TGTGCCAGCATAATGGCCGGGGCAAACTATGGCTACACCTTC. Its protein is CASIMAGANYGYTF. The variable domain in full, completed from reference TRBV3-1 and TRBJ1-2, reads DTAVSQTPKYLVTQMGNDKSIKCEQNLGHDTMYWYKQDSKKFLKIMFSYNNKELIINETVPNRFSPKSPDKAHLNLHINSLELGDSAVYFCASIMAGANYGYTFGSGTRLTVV.